These T cell receptor beta chains were read from a single sample in a study of shared clonotypes between healthy human individuals. TCRdb's copy holds only in-frame clones and misses some; the assay was immunoSEQ multiplex PCR. The sample holds some 1.4 million clones, around 97% seen once. The sequencing sample was made of naive CD4+ T cells sorted from blood. These receptors were collected from a man aged 25 to 40 in good health. CDR3s include the opening cysteine and the closing phenylalanine or tryptophan. The D gene is left open where the match is weak. Expanded clones get a size class; other rows say once, few or many, or leave the size out.

V: TRBV7-8; J: TRBJ2-5; size: NA; D: NA; DNA: TGTGCCAGCAGCCCCCACGGCGGGACCCAGTACTTC; CDR3: CASSPHGGTQYF
V: TRBV28; J: TRBJ1-1; size: NA; D: NA; DNA: TGTGCCAGCAGCTTAACCGGGAGGGTTCGCACTGAAGCTTTCTTT; CDR3: CASSLTGRVRTEAFF
V: TRBV5-8; J: TRBJ2-7; size: NA; D: NA; DNA: TGTGCCTGCCGGGGGGCGGGGTACGAGCAGTACTTC; CDR3: CACRGAGYEQYF
V: TRBV25-1; J: TRBJ2-1; size: NA; D: TRBD2; DNA: TGTGCCAGCAGTGAACTAGCGGGAGGCAATGAGCAGTTCTTC; CDR3: CASSELAGGNEQFF
V: TRBV7-8; J: TRBJ2-7; size: NA; D: NA; DNA: TGTGCCAGCAGCTTAGAGGACGGGAGCTCCTACGAGCAGTACTTC; CDR3: CASSLEDGSSYEQYF
V: TRBV27; J: TRBJ2-7; size: NA; D: TRBD2; DNA: TGTGCCAGCAGGATGCGACTAGCGGGAGGCCGTGGCGACGAGCAGTACTTC; CDR3: CASRMRLAGGRGDEQYF
V: TRBV7-3; J: TRBJ1-1; size: once; D: TRBD1; DNA: TGTGCCAGCAGCTTAACGGCACAGGGGCGGGACACTGAAGCTTTCTTT; CDR3: CASSLTAQGRDTEAFF
V: TRBV28; J: TRBJ2-1; size: NA; D: NA; DNA: TGTGCCAGCAGTTTGATGGATGAGCAGTTCTTC; CDR3: CASSLMDEQFF
V: TRBV6-4; J: TRBJ1-2; size: few; D: NA; DNA: TGTGCCAGCAGCCCCACAGGGATGGGAGGCTACACCTTC; CDR3: CASSPTGMGGYTF
V: TRBV5-1; J: TRBJ2-1; size: NA; D: TRBD1; DNA: TGCGCCAGCAGCTTGGAGGGACAGGGTTTTCATGAGCAGTTCTTC; CDR3: CASSLEGQGFHEQFF
V: TRBV7-9; J: TRBJ1-4; size: NA; D: TRBD1; DNA: TGTGCCAGCAGCGCATCGACAGGGTTGGATAATGAAAAACTGTTTTTT; CDR3: CASSASTGLDNEKLFF
V: TRBV12-5; J: TRBJ2-3; size: NA; D: NA; DNA: TGTGCTAGTGGTTTGGGGGTCACTCCCGATTCAGATACGCAGTATTTT; CDR3: CASGLGVTPDSDTQYF
V: TRBV6-1; J: TRBJ2-3; size: NA; D: NA; DNA: TGTGCCATCAAGATTGACACTAGCACAGATACGCAGTATTTT; CDR3: CAIKIDTSTDTQYF
V: TRBV19; J: TRBJ2-7; size: once; D: TRBD1; DNA: TGTGCCAGTAGCCAACTACCGGGACAGCGAGGCGCCTACGAGCAGTACTTC; CDR3: CASSQLPGQRGAYEQYF
V: TRBV4-2; J: TRBJ2-7; size: NA; D: TRBD1; DNA: TGTGCCAGCAGCCAAGCCCCACAGGGGACCTACGAGCAGTACTTC; CDR3: CASSQAPQGTYEQYF
V: TRBV18; J: TRBJ1-2; size: NA; D: TRBD1; DNA: TGTGCCAGCTCCCTTAAAACAGGGGGCGACTATGGCTACACCTTC; CDR3: CASSLKTGGDYGYTF
V: TRBV10-2; J: TRBJ1-3; size: NA; D: TRBD1; DNA: TGCGCCAGCGGCGATTATCCGGGACAGATCTCTGGAAACACCATATATTTT; CDR3: CASGDYPGQISGNTIYF
V: TRBV7-8; J: TRBJ2-1; size: NA; D: NA; DNA: TGTGCCAGCAGCTTAGAGTCGTCCTACAATGAGCAGTTCTTC; CDR3: CASSLESSYNEQFF
V: TRBV18; J: TRBJ2-1; size: once; D: TRBD2; DNA: TGTGCCAGCTCGGAGACTAGCGGGAAGCAGTTCTTC; CDR3: CASSETSGKQFF
V: TRBV6-5; J: TRBJ1-1; size: NA; D: NA; DNA: TGTGCCAGCAGTTATTCACGGGTGGCTACTGAAGCTTTCTTT; CDR3: CASSYSRVATEAFF
V: TRBV6-5; J: TRBJ1-1; size: once; D: NA; DNA: TGTGCCAGCAGCCGGTACACGGAAAACACTGAAGCTTTCTTT; CDR3: CASSRYTENTEAFF
V: TRBV28; J: TRBJ1-5; size: NA; D: TRBD1; DNA: TGTGCCAGCAGTCTAGGGGGACAGGGGGGTCAGCCCCAGCATTTT; CDR3: CASSLGGQGGQPQHF
V: TRBV27; J: TRBJ2-2; size: NA; D: TRBD1; DNA: TGTGCCAGCAGTTTAGGGACAGGAGAGTTCGCGAACACCGGGGAGCTGTTTTTT; CDR3: CASSLGTGEFANTGELFF
V: TRBV18; J: TRBJ2-7; size: NA; D: NA; DNA: TGTGCCAGCTCACCTATAACAACTGCCCTTTCCTACGAGCAGTACTTC; CDR3: CASSPITTALSYEQYF
V: TRBV30; J: TRBJ1-5; size: NA; D: NA; DNA: TGTGCCTGGAGTGTGTCCCTGAATAGCAATCAGCCCCAGCATTTT; CDR3: CAWSVSLNSNQPQHF
V: TRBV7-8; J: TRBJ1-4; size: NA; D: NA; DNA: TGTGCCAGCAGCTTTTTTGCAACTAATGAAAAACTGTTTTTT; CDR3: CASSFFATNEKLFF
V: TRBV4-1; J: TRBJ2-1; size: once; D: TRBD2; DNA: TGCGCCAGCAGCCAAGATCCGAGCGGGAGCGCCTACAATGAGCAGTTCTTC; CDR3: CASSQDPSGSAYNEQFF
V: TRBV5-6; J: TRBJ1-5; size: NA; D: NA; DNA: TGTGCCAGCAGCCGAAGTACGGGGCGCGGGGATCAGCCCCAGCATTTT; CDR3: CASSRSTGRGDQPQHF